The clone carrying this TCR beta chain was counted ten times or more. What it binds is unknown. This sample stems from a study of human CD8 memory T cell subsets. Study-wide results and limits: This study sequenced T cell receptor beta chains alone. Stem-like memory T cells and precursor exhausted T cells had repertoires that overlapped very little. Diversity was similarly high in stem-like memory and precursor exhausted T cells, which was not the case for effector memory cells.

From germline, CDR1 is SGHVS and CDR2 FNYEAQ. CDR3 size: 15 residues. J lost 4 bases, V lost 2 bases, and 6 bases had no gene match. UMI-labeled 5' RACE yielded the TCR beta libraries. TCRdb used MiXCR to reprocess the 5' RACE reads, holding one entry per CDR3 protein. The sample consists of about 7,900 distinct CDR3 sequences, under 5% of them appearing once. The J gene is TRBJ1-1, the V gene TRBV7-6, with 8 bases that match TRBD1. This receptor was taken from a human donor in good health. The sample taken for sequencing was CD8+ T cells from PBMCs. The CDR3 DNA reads TGTGCCAGCAGCTTAAACACAGGGGGTGTCACTGAAGCTTTCTTT. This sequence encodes CASSLNTGGVTEAFF.